The clone carrying this T cell receptor (beta chain) was recorded many times. Its antigen is unknown. The library protocol tagged individual cDNA molecules with unique molecular identifiers. TCRdb independently ran MiXCR on the 5' RACE reads; one entry per CDR3 protein. In the table there are about 20,000 distinct CDR3 sequences, about 4% of which are singletons. The data derive from a study of early T cells in non-severe SARS-CoV-2 infection. Study in general: Sequenced material consisted of bulk RNA (from unsorted whole blood), and chains were unpaired.

Study conclusions and caveats: Matches to VDJdb favored anti-spike CD8 responses and missed private and CD4 specificities.

V lost 0 bases and J 1 base, leaving 4 bases between the germline ends. The CDR3 extends over 14 amino acids. Germline loops: CDR1 SGHKS, CDR2 YYEKEE (reference sequence). This chain joins TRBV5-5 and TRBJ2-2; no clear D gene. The receptor comes from an adult who was a healthcare worker with PCR-confirmed SARS-CoV-2 infection or an uninfected control (not recorded which). The sample comprised whole blood. The DNA for the CDR3 is TGTGCCAGCAGCTTGGCGGGGAACACCGGGGAGCTGTTTTTT. Amino acids: CASSLAGNTGELFF.